Listed here are 32 T cell receptor beta chains from one sample, sequenced in a study of human T cells and chemical hapten exposure (dated by TCRdb to the early 2020s). Taken with the paper, the label for time point translates to: patch test 1, 2 weeks after DPC sensitization. In light of the paper, this sample's treatment or condition label describes: therapeutic diphenylcyclopropenone sensitization with weekly scalp DPC. Libraries came from RACE. Sequencer: NextSeq 500. Starting from the raw public reads, TCRdb applied fastp trimming at Q25, assembled clones with MiXCR and retained in-frame beta chains. Merged by CDR3 protein, the rows form single entries marked with the most common genes and DNA. The sample yields 150,000 to 200,000 distinct CDR3 sequences; approximately 15% were counted once. 1.7% of the sample is held by the ten biggest clonotypes. The sample consisted of whole blood, taken in connection with sensitization to the hapten diphenylcyclopropenone (DPC). The source is a woman aged 25 to 39 with alopecia areata. Some clones in this sample may be carry-over from other donors' samples.

This clonotype was recorded many times. The chain has TRBV12-3 or TRBV12-4 and TRBJ2-7, with 9 bases identical to TRBD2. V lost 6 bases and J lost 2; bases outside the gene matches: 2. The CDR3 sequence is 13 residues long. The CDR3 DNA reads as TGTGCCAGCAGCGGGACTAGCACCTACGAGCAGTACTTC. Its protein product is CASSGTSTYEQYF.

This clonotype has just a few counts. The chain couples TRBV7-9 to TRBJ2-1; maybe TRBD1 (6 bases). Germline V gives CDR1 SEHNR, CDR2 FQNEAQ (reference sequence). This CDR3 spans 11 amino acids. V lost 5 bases and J 15 bases, leaving 14 bases between the germline ends. The CDR3 DNA reads TGTGCCAGCAGCCCCGGACAGACTACGTTCTTC. Translated, it gives CASSPGQTTFF.

This clonotype was seen at least ten times. The chain links TRBV7-2 to TRBJ2-3; 9 nucleotides match TRBD2. Germline V CDR1 and CDR2: SGHTA, FQGNSA. The CDR3 runs to 18 residues. The junction had 15 bases not matched to a gene; V was cut back by 5 bases and J by 3 bases. Written as DNA, the CDR3 is TGTGCCAGCAGCCGAACAAAGGGGGTAACTAGCGGGACAGATACGCAGTATTTT. This gives the protein CASSRTKGVTSGTDTQYF.

This clonotype has at least ten counts. V and J are TRBV12-3 or TRBV12-4 and TRBJ1-1; possibly TRBD1 for D (5 bases). The CDR3 contains 13 residues. V was clipped by 3 bases and J by 1 base, with 6 bases between them. The chain's CDR3 is CASSLTENTEAFF. The DNA of the CDR3 is TGTGCCAGCAGTTTGACAGAGAACACTGAAGCTTTCTTT.

J is TRBJ2-3 and V is TRBV29-1, with TRBD2 matching over 11 bases. V was pared by 7 bases and J by 0 bases, with 6 bases of the junction left unmatched. Germline lookup yields CDR1 SQVTM and CDR2 ANQGSEA. The CDR3 runs to 15 residues. DNA of the CDR3: TGCAGCGCCCAGACTAGCGGGATAAGCACAGATACGCAGTATTTT. Its translation is CSAQTSGISTDTQYF.

This clonotype appeared a few times. CDR3 sequence: CASSYRGGNEQFF. For the CDR3, the DNA is TGTGCCAGCAGTTACCGGGGAGGTAATGAGCAGTTCTTC. V gene TRBV6-5 combines with J gene TRBJ2-1; a weak D match, TRBD2 (6 bases). Germline CDR1 and CDR2: MNHEY and SVGAGI. The CDR3 is made up of 13 amino acids. V was cut by 2 bases and J by 7 bases, with 9 bases left in between.

This clonotype was counted once. The chain recombines TRBV7-9 with TRBJ2-7; possible D gene TRBD2, 5 bases. Per germline, CDR1 SEHNR and CDR2 FQNEAQ (reference sequence). V was cut by 6 bases and J by 1 base, with 10 bases left in between. The CDR3 spans 13 residues. CDR3 protein: CASRNRESYEQYF. Written as DNA, the CDR3 is TGTGCCAGCAGAAACCGGGAATCCTACGAGCAGTACTTC. Full variable domain (rest looked up from reference TRBV7-9 and TRBJ2-7): DTGVSQNPRHKITKRGQNVTFRCDPISEHNRLYWYRQTLGQGPEFLTYFQNEAQLEKSRLLSDRFSAERPKGSFSTLEIQRTEQGDSAMYLCASRNRESYEQYFGPGTRLTVT.

This chain links TRBV7-2 with TRBJ2-3; 11 bases align to TRBD2. Germline-derived CDR1 and CDR2 are SGHTA and FQGNSA. With 1 base clipped from V and 1 base from J, the junction kept 4 bases outside the gene matches. This CDR3 contains 17 residues. The chain's CDR3 is CASSLGSGRAGTDTQYF. As DNA, the CDR3 is TGTGCCAGCAGCTTAGGTAGCGGGAGGGCCGGCACAGATACGCAGTATTTT.

This clonotype was detected a few times. The rearrangement uses TRBV5-1 and TRBJ2-5, with D unresolved. CDR3 length: 13 amino acids. The V end was cut by 2 bases, the J end by 5 bases, with 10 bases between. CDR1 is SGHRS, CDR2 YFSETQ, per germline. The CDR3: CASSFGDTETQYF. CDR3 nucleotides: TGCGCCAGCAGCTTTGGGGATACGGAGACCCAGTACTTC.

This chain uses TRBV29-1 with TRBJ1-4; no reliable D call. V was pared by 5 bases and J by 6 bases, with 10 bases between. The germline V gene encodes CDR1 SQVTM and CDR2 ANQGSEA. The CDR3 runs 12 residues. CDR3 region: CSVREQDEKLFF. DNA for the CDR3: TGCAGCGTTCGTGAGCAAGATGAAAAACTGTTTTTT. Looking up the rest from reference TRBV29-1 and TRBJ1-4 gives the full variable domain: SAVISQKPSRDICQRGTSLTIQCQVDSQVTMMFWYRQQPGQSLTLIATANQGSEATYESGFVIDKFPISRPNLTFSTLTVSNMSPEDSSIYLCSVREQDEKLFFGSGTQLSVL.

This clonotype was seen repeatedly, ten times or more. The chain carries TRBV9 and TRBJ1-2; D not resolved. CDR3 length equals 12 residues. The germline gives CDR1 SGDLS, CDR2 YYNGEE. V lost 3 bases to trimming and J lost 8 bases, with 11 bases between them. The CDR3 bases are TGTGCCAGCAGCGCTTTAGTGGACGGCTACACCTTC. It codes for CASSALVDGYTF.

The V call is TRBV14, the J call TRBJ2-6; D ambiguous. The length of the CDR3 is 15 residues. V gave up 1 base and J gave up 2 bases, with 6 bases separating them. Germline V CDR1 and CDR2: SGHDN, FVKESK. The CDR3 loop is CASSQVWTGANVLTF. CDR3 DNA: TGTGCCAGCAGCCAAGTGTGGACTGGGGCCAACGTCCTGACTTTC.

This clonotype occurred a few times. This chain connects TRBV20-1 to TRBJ1-6; D ambiguous. The germline gives CDR1 DFQATT, CDR2 SNEGSKA (reference sequence). This CDR3 is built from 16 residues. With 0 bases removed from V and 3 bases from J, the gap between germline ends came to 12 bases. This CDR3 is CSARDLGKLYNSPLHF. CDR3 nucleotides: TGCAGTGCTAGAGATCTGGGGAAGCTCTATAATTCACCCCTCCACTTT.

This clonotype was recorded a few times. V usage is TRBV7-6 and J usage is TRBJ2-1; D uncertain. The CDR3 runs to 15 residues. Germline values: CDR1 SGHVS, CDR2 FNYEAQ. V was trimmed by 1 base and J by 4 bases, leaving 11 bases between them. In DNA, the CDR3 is TGTGCCAGCAGCTTAGGAGTGGAGCGTTACAATGAGCAGTTCTTC. Translating it yields CASSLGVERYNEQFF.

This clonotype occurred many times. The chain combines TRBV14 with TRBJ1-2; a possible D gene is TRBD1 (5 bases). CDR3 size: 15 residues. Trimming took off 3 bases at V and 2 bases at J, with 13 bases between the two ends. CDR1 SGHDN and CDR2 FVKESK come from the germline V gene. The CDR3 spells CASSHRTGGNYGYTF. The CDR3 nucleotides read TGTGCCAGCAGCCATCGAACAGGAGGCAACTATGGCTACACCTTC. Full variable domain (rest looked up from reference TRBV14 and TRBJ1-2): EAGVTQFPSHSVIEKGQTVTLRCDPISGHDNLYWYRRVMGKEIKFLLHFVKESKQDESGMPNNRFLAERTGGTYSTLKVQPAELEDSGVYFCASSHRTGGNYGYTFGSGTRLTVV.

The rearrangement uses TRBV6-5 and TRBJ2-7, with 10 bases that match TRBD2. The CDR3 loop spans 13 amino acids. V gave up 5 bases and J gave up 4 bases; unmatched junction bases: 2. In germline, CDR1 is MNHEY, CDR2 SVGAGI. The CDR3 loop is CASSRTSGYEQYF. CDR3 in DNA: TGTGCCAGCAGTCGGACTAGCGGATACGAGCAGTACTTC.

The rearrangement links TRBV7-9 to TRBJ1-6; 9 bases agree with TRBD1. The V and J ends lost 5 bases and 12 bases, in that order; junction bases with no gene match: 8. CDR3 length equals 14 residues. Germline-derived CDR1 and CDR2 are SEHNR and FQNEAQ (reference sequence). CDR3 DNA: TGTGCCAGCAGCCAGGGACAGGGCGAAGGACCCCTCCACTTT. Translation gives CASSQGQGEGPLHF.

The rearrangement links TRBV28 to TRBJ2-1; weak D call: TRBD1 (6 bases). The CDR3 has 14 amino acids. Trimming shortened V by 1 base and J by 8 bases, and 12 bases separated the two germline ends. Germline V gene data show CDR1 as MDHEN and CDR2 as SYDVKM. Here the CDR3 reads CASSLFRGRDEQFF. The CDR3 DNA reads as TGTGCCAGCAGTTTATTCAGGGGCCGGGATGAGCAGTTCTTC. The full variable domain, its missing parts supplied by reference TRBV28 and TRBJ2-1, is DVKVTQSSRYLVKRTGEKVFLECVQDMDHENMFWYRQDPGLGLRLIYFSYDVKMKEKGDIPEGYSVSREKKERFSLILESASTNQTSMYLCASSLFRGRDEQFFGPGTRLTVL.

This clonotype appeared many times. Here the CDR3 DNA reads TGCAGTGCTAGAGTCGCCGGAAACACCATATATTTT. Translating it yields CSARVAGNTIYF. The chain carries TRBV20-1 and TRBJ1-3; D gene unclear. The germline V gene has CDR1 DFQATT and CDR2 SNEGSKA (reference sequence). V was trimmed by 1 base and J by 4 bases, leaving 5 bases between them. CDR3 size: 12 residues.

The chain joins TRBV18 to TRBJ2-4; D uncertain. V was clipped by 0 bases and J by 9 bases, with 15 bases between them. The CDR3 runs to 15 residues. CDR1 and CDR2 (germline): KGHSH, LQKENI. CDR3 sequence: CASSPPGLSDGIQYF. CDR3 DNA: TGTGCCAGCTCACCACCAGGGTTGTCGGATGGCATTCAGTACTTC.

The chain links TRBV7-9 to TRBJ1-3; 7 positions match TRBD1. Looked up from germline, CDR1 is SEHNR and CDR2 is FQNEAQ (reference sequence). The CDR3 has 13 residues. Losses at the gene ends were 6 bases for V and 5 bases for J; bases not matched to a gene: 4. The CDR3 loop reads CASRMDRRNTIYF. For the CDR3, the DNA is TGTGCCAGCAGGATGGACAGGCGAAACACCATATATTTT.

CDR3 protein: CASSLKSPVAEAFF. CDR3 sequence (DNA): TGTGCCAGCAGCTTAAAGAGTCCCGTCGCTGAAGCTTTCTTT. J is TRBJ1-1 and V is TRBV7-2; no clear D gene. Trimming stripped 2 bases from V and 6 bases from J, with 13 bases between. This CDR3 is 14 amino acids long. The germline gives CDR1 SGHTA, CDR2 FQGNSA.

The chain combines TRBV28 with TRBJ2-7; the match to TRBD1 covers 9 bases. The CDR3 extends over 11 amino acids. In germline, CDR1 is MDHEN, CDR2 SYDVKM. The CDR3: CKTGGNYEQYF. The CDR3 bases are TGTAAGACAGGGGGGAACTACGAGCAGTACTTC.

The V gene is TRBV7-9, the J gene TRBJ1-6, with D uncertain. This CDR3 is 14 amino acids long. Trimming stripped 1 base from V and 7 bases from J, with 8 bases between. Germline V gene lookup returns CDR1 SEHNR and CDR2 FQNEAQ (reference sequence). The CDR3 is CASSLVGSNSPLHF. The CDR3 coding sequence is TGTGCCAGCAGCTTAGTGGGCAGCAATTCACCCCTCCACTTT.

The rearrangement joins TRBV5-1 to TRBJ2-1, with D perhaps TRBD1 (6 bases). The CDR3 loop spans 17 amino acids. Germline assignment: CDR1 SGHRS and CDR2 YFSETQ. The V end lost 0 bases, the J end lost 3 bases, and 16 bases lay between the germline ends. The CDR3 nucleotides are TGCGCCAGCAGCTTGGCCCCTGGACAGACAGTCTACAATGAGCAGTTCTTC. Its protein is CASSLAPGQTVYNEQFF.

This clonotype has a handful of counts. The V and J genes are TRBV11-1 and TRBJ2-1; tentative D call: TRBD2 (6 bases). Germline V CDR1 and CDR2: SGHAT, FQDESV (reference sequence). This CDR3 spans 15 amino acids. V shed 4 bases and J shed 5 bases, with 15 bases lying between them. This chain's CDR3 is CASSSRLVRDNEQFF. The CDR3 nucleotides read TGTGCCAGCAGCTCGCGACTAGTAAGGGACAATGAGCAGTTCTTC.

This clonotype was counted between two and nine times. The chain recombines TRBV25-1 with TRBJ2-7; D is unclear. Looked up from germline, CDR1 is MGHDK and CDR2 is SYGVNS. V was shortened by 1 base and J by 4 bases, with 8 bases between the two germline ends. The CDR3 totals 13 residues. The CDR3 bases are TGTGCCAGCAGTGAATCTTGGGAATACGAGCAGTACTTC. Residues: CASSESWEYEQYF.

This clonotype showed up many times. The chain combines TRBV2 with TRBJ1-5, with TRBD1 identical over 10 bases. Per germline, CDR1 SNHLY and CDR2 FYNNEI. The CDR3 runs to 17 residues. V shed 4 bases and J 6 bases; nucleotides not matched to a gene: 12. The CDR3 sequence: CASSVRDRGVTRQPQHF. CDR3 sequence (DNA): TGTGCCAGCAGTGTGAGGGACAGGGGTGTTACGCGTCAGCCCCAGCATTTT. Complete variable domain (other parts from reference TRBV2 and TRBJ1-5): EPEVTQTPSHQVTQMGQEVILRCVPISNHLYFYWYRQILGQKVEFLVSFYNNEISEKSEIFDDQFSVERPDGSNFTLKIRSTKLEDSAMYFCASSVRDRGVTRQPQHFGDGTRLSIL.

There are many counts of this clonotype. The gene calls are TRBV10-3 and TRBJ1-5, with a possible D match to TRBD1 (5 bases). Germline V gene lookup returns CDR1 ENHRY and CDR2 SYGVKD. The V end lost 5 bases, the J end lost 3 bases, and 11 bases lay between the germline ends. CDR3 length equals 14 residues. DNA for the CDR3: TGTGCCATCAGTCGGGACGGGGCCAATCAGCCCCAGCATTTT. It codes for CAISRDGANQPQHF.

In this sample, this clonotype turned up a few times. The chain combines TRBV7-8 with TRBJ2-1; the D gene is possibly TRBD1 (6 bases). Germline V gives CDR1 SGHVS, CDR2 FQNEAQ. The CDR3 is 17 residues long. Trimming shortened V by 5 bases and J by 6 bases, and 23 bases separated the two germline ends. The CDR3 sequence is CASSALGMSGVRNEQFF. The CDR3 DNA reads as TGTGCCAGCAGCGCCCTGGGGATGTCAGGGGTTCGCAATGAGCAGTTCTTC.

This sequence joins TRBV29-1 and TRBJ1-2, with 7 positions matching TRBD1. V shed 6 bases and J 2 bases; nucleotides not matched to a gene: 6. The CDR3 contains 13 residues. Germline V CDR1 and CDR2: SQVTM, ANQGSEA. CDR3 sequence: CSVDREPNYGYTF. The CDR3 DNA sequence: TGCAGCGTCGACAGGGAGCCCAACTATGGCTACACCTTC.

The chain carries TRBV7-2 and TRBJ2-7; 11 nucleotides align to TRBD1. This CDR3 has 15 residues. V lost 3 bases and J lost 4; bases outside the gene matches: 5. Looked up from germline, CDR1 is SGHTA and CDR2 is FQGNSA. CDR3 in amino acids: CASSFWTGGDYEQYF. The CDR3 DNA reads TGTGCCAGCAGCTTTTGGACAGGGGGCGATTACGAGCAGTACTTC.